The text below deals with one T cell receptor (beta chain). Its antigen is still unknown. Within one base of it there is no much larger clone, and no base qualities were kept. In the germline V gene, CDR1 corresponds to SGHTA and CDR2 to FQGNSA. The CDR3 runs 14 amino acids, cysteine and phenylalanine included. The CDR3 DNA has 42 bases and is translated from base 1. The germline ends are 6 bases apart after V is trimmed by 0 bases and J by 1 base. The data were obtained in a study of T cell repertoires in cytomegalovirus infection (dated by TCRdb to the late 2010s). Background for the entire study: Donor HLA type was relevant to the analysis, because carriage of CMV infection together with the matching HLA type was indicated by public TCR beta signatures. What the authors observed across the whole study: Cumulative frequency of public TCR beta family members discriminated carriers of CMV infection plus the relevant HLA type in this cohort and an independent approximately 350-donor cohort. The ex vivo response was dominated by HLA-C-restricted CMV-specific TCR beta clonotypes, which also provided the single most frequent clonotype in two of eight donors.

Instrument on record: Illumina HiSeq 1500. TCRdb ran its own pipeline on the public reads, namely fastp trimming at Q25 and MiXCR clone calling, and kept in-frame beta chains. Duplicate CDR3 protein sequences are folded into a single record with the most common DNA and genes. The sample table shows more than 150,000 distinct CDR3 sequences, and 25% to 30% are seen once. Just over 30% of the sample belongs to the ten largest clones. The source is a human donor in good health (CMV status not recorded). Some clones in this sample may be carry-over from other donors' samples. The rearrangement joined TRBV7-2 to TRBJ1-1; the D gene is unclear. Sequenced: PBMCs. This receptor has the CDR3 CASSLAQTNTEAFF. The DNA sequence is given as TGTGCCAGCAGCTTAGCCCAGACGAACACTGAAGCTTTCTTT.